Presented here are 25 T cell receptor beta chains from one specimen sequenced in a study of blood T cell repertoires in COVID-19. Here immunoSEQ multiplex PCR was the method, and the copy in TCRdb shows in-frame clones only, minus some. The table lists 250,000 or so clones, roughly 86% of them singletons. Sequencing was done on a sample of peripheral blood. The receptors here all came from a man in his fifties or sixties with acute or convalescent COVID-19.

J is TRBJ1-1 and V is TRBV9, with 9 bases fitting TRBD1. The germline V gene has CDR1 SGDLS and CDR2 YYNGEE. This CDR3 spans 14 amino acids. The ends lost 2 bases at V and 10 bases at J; junction bases unmatched: 9. CDR3 nucleotide sequence: TGTGCCAGCAGCGTCGCCGGGACAGGGCCGGGAGCTTTCTTT. This sequence encodes CASSVAGTGPGAFF.

This chain joins TRBV2 and TRBJ1-2, with 8 positions matching TRBD1. The CDR3 totals 13 residues. CDR1 SNHLY and CDR2 FYNNEI come from the germline V gene. The junction had 6 bases not matched to a gene; V was cut back by 6 bases and J by 6 bases. The CDR3 loop is CASRETGGDGYTF. CDR3 nucleotide sequence: TGTGCCAGCAGGGAAACAGGGGGGGATGGCTACACCTTC.

V usage is TRBV30 and J usage is TRBJ1-3; 9 bases match TRBD1. The germline V gene has CDR1 GTSNPN and CDR2 SVGIG (reference sequence). V lost 5 bases to trimming and J lost 9 bases; unmatched junction nucleotides: 14. The CDR3 is made up of 15 amino acids. CDR3 region: CAWRLAQGAAGTIYF. CDR3 nucleotides: TGTGCCTGGCGCCTCGCACAGGGGGCAGCGGGCACCATATATTTT.

The V call is TRBV27, the J call TRBJ2-1; the match to TRBD2 covers 7 bases. This CDR3 contains 13 residues. Per germline, CDR1 MNHEY and CDR2 SMNVEV (reference sequence). Trimming at V came to 5 bases and at J to 9 bases, leaving 7 bases not matched to a gene. This CDR3 is CASSPGVAGEQFF. For the CDR3, the DNA is TGTGCCAGCAGTCCAGGAGTAGCGGGTGAGCAGTTCTTC.

V gene TRBV27 combines with J gene TRBJ1-1, with 7 bases matching TRBD1. Germline V lookup: CDR1 MNHEY, CDR2 SMNVEV (reference sequence). Losses at the gene ends were 4 bases for V and 6 bases for J; bases not matched to a gene: 5. The CDR3 is 13 amino acids. The CDR3 reads CASSSVRGAEAFF. The CDR3 DNA reads TGTGCCAGCAGTTCTGTCAGGGGGGCTGAAGCTTTCTTT.

This rearrangement joins TRBV18 to TRBJ2-3, with TRBD2 matching 8 bases. V trimming: 3 bases; J trimming: 4 bases; junction bases outside the gene matches: 3. This CDR3 region has 14 residues. Germline V gives CDR1 KGHSH, CDR2 LQKENI. Here the CDR3 reads CASSPGLDADTQYF. The DNA of the CDR3 is TGTGCCAGCTCACCGGGACTAGACGCAGATACGCAGTATTTT.

The rearrangement links TRBV18 to TRBJ2-3, with TRBD2 matching 15 bases. Germline loops: CDR1 KGHSH, CDR2 LQKENI. This CDR3 comprises 18 residues. Unmatched junction bases numbered 13, after V lost 4 bases and J lost 8 bases. CDR3: CASSRPGLAGGPQGTQYF. The CDR3 DNA reads TGTGCCAGCTCACGACCGGGACTAGCGGGGGGCCCGCAGGGTACGCAGTATTTT.

This clone has a handful of counts. V gene TRBV29-1 combines with J gene TRBJ1-1, with TRBD1 as a possible D gene (5 bases). This CDR3 region has 15 residues. Germline values: CDR1 SQVTM, CDR2 ANQGSEA. Trimming took 4 bases from V and 1 from J, leaving 16 bases between them. The CDR3 loop is CSVAASTDKNTEAFF. The CDR3 region has the DNA TGCAGCGTTGCCGCTTCTACGGACAAGAACACTGAAGCTTTCTTT. Together with reference TRBV29-1 and TRBJ1-1, the CDR3 gives the full variable domain: SAVISQKPSRDICQRGTSLTIQCQVDSQVTMMFWYRQQPGQSLTLIATANQGSEATYESGFVIDKFPISRPNLTFSTLTVSNMSPEDSSIYLCSVAASTDKNTEAFFGQGTRLTVV.

This chain uses TRBV7-3 with TRBJ2-1, with 8 bases lining up with TRBD1. CDR3 size: 15 residues. Trimming cost V 5 bases and J 8 bases; bases outside gene matches: 11. The germline V gene encodes CDR1 SGHTA and CDR2 FQGTGA. CDR3 coding DNA: TGTGCCAGCAGCCCGGGGGCAGGGGGCGGCTATGAGCAGTTCTTC. This gives the protein CASSPGAGGGYEQFF.

This chain uses TRBV6-5 with TRBJ2-7, with 10 bases matching TRBD2. Trimming cost V 2 bases and J 3 bases; bases outside gene matches: 4. CDR3 length: 15 amino acids. Germline V gene data show CDR1 as MNHEY and CDR2 as SVGAGI. In nucleotides, the CDR3 is TGTGCCAGCAGTTACGTAGCGGGGGGCTTCTACGAGCAGTACTTC. Translating gives CASSYVAGGFYEQYF.

This chain links TRBV18 with TRBJ2-1; 12 bases match TRBD2. The CDR3 sequence is 16 residues long. With 6 bases clipped from V and 10 bases from J, the junction kept 13 bases outside the gene matches. Looked up from germline, CDR1 is KGHSH and CDR2 is LQKENI. The CDR3 here is CASSNPGLAGGGEQFF. The CDR3 DNA is TGTGCCAGCTCGAACCCGGGACTAGCGGGTGGAGGGGAGCAGTTCTTC.

The chain has TRBV18 and TRBJ1-4, with D perhaps matching TRBD1 (5 bases). This CDR3 comprises 14 residues. Germline loops: CDR1 KGHSH, CDR2 LQKENI. The V gene lost 3 bases and the J gene lost 5 bases, with 10 bases spanning the gap. The CDR3 reads CASSPGGENEKLFF. CDR3 coding DNA: TGTGCCAGCTCACCGGGGGGGGAGAATGAAAAACTGTTTTTT.

This clone turned up a few times. The genes are TRBV3-1 (or the pseudogene TRBV3-2) and TRBJ1-2; 8 bases line up with TRBD1. The CDR3 length is 13 residues. Trimming took 5 bases from V and 7 from J; bases not matched to a gene: 6. Per the germline V gene, CDR1 is LGHDT and CDR2 is YNNKEL (reference sequence). CDR3 in amino acids: CASSDRGFGGYTF. CDR3 in DNA: TGTGCCAGCAGCGACAGGGGTTTTGGTGGCTACACCTTC.

V and J are TRBV2 and TRBJ2-1; D possibly corresponds to TRBD1 (6 bases). Germline values: CDR1 SNHLY, CDR2 FYNNEI. Trimming pared 5 bases from V and 9 bases from J, leaving 14 bases between. This CDR3 is 13 amino acids long. The chain's CDR3 is CASSRGHPTEQFF. Written as DNA, the CDR3 is TGTGCCAGCAGTCGGGGACACCCTACTGAGCAGTTCTTC.

The chain employs TRBV29-1 and TRBJ1-1, with a possible D match to TRBD1 (6 bases). V was pared by 5 bases and J by 4 bases, with 17 bases between. The CDR3 length is 14 residues. CDR1 SQVTM and CDR2 ANQGSEA come from the germline V gene. The chain's CDR3 is CSVLGGRGTTEAFF. As DNA, the CDR3 is TGCAGCGTTTTAGGGGGACGGGGCACCACTGAAGCTTTCTTT. The full variable domain, in which reference TRBV29-1 and TRBJ1-1 provide the parts outside the CDR3, is SAVISQKPSRDICQRGTSLTIQCQVDSQVTMMFWYRQQPGQSLTLIATANQGSEATYESGFVIDKFPISRPNLTFSTLTVSNMSPEDSSIYLCSVLGGRGTTEAFFGQGTRLTVV.

This chain connects TRBV13 to TRBJ2-1; TRBD1 agrees at 8 bases. V was pared by 4 bases and J by 5 bases, with 10 bases of the junction left unmatched. Germline V gene lookup returns CDR1 PRHDT and CDR2 FYEKMQ (reference sequence). The CDR3 covers 16 residues. In nucleotides, the CDR3 is TGTGCCAGCAGCTACAACGACAGGGGCGCCCACAATGAGCAGTTCTTC. It encodes CASSYNDRGAHNEQFF.

The genes are TRBV5-4 and TRBJ2-7; D is unresolved. V dropped 4 bases and J dropped 1 base, with 15 bases sitting between them. The V gene's germline CDR1 is SGHNT and CDR2 YYREEE (reference sequence). CDR3 size: 15 residues. CDR3 residues: CASSADLFGSYEQYF. In nucleotides, the CDR3 is TGTGCCAGCAGCGCAGATTTATTCGGGTCCTACGAGCAGTACTTC.

The rearrangement joins TRBV9 to TRBJ2-7; D is perhaps TRBD2 (5 bases). V was cut by 0 bases and J by 2 bases, with 12 bases left in between. The CDR3 covers 15 residues. CDR1 and CDR2 from the germline V gene are SGDLS and YYNGEE. CDR3 sequence (DNA): TGTGCCAGCAGCGTAGTCGGGGAGCCGGCCTACGAGCAGTACTTC. As protein: CASSVVGEPAYEQYF.

The chain links TRBV15 to TRBJ2-1, with 9 bases lining up with TRBD2. The trim removed 0 bases at V and 7 bases at J, leaving 7 bases unmatched. The CDR3 runs 16 residues. Germline loops: CDR1 LNHNV, CDR2 YYDKDF (reference sequence). The CDR3 DNA sequence: TGTGCCACCAGCAGAGATGTAGTAGCGGGAGTAAATGAGCAGTTCTTC. Encoded protein: CATSRDVVAGVNEQFF.

The chain links TRBV3-1 (or the pseudogene TRBV3-2) to TRBJ1-5; D perhaps matches TRBD1 (5 bases). V was clipped by 3 bases and J by 3 bases, with 9 bases between them. Looked up from germline, CDR1 is LGHDT and CDR2 is YNNKEL (reference sequence). The CDR3 spans 14 residues. The CDR3 DNA follows: TGTGCCAGCAGCCACCAGGGTACCAATCAGCCCCAGCATTTT. Translation gives CASSHQGTNQPQHF.

The genes are TRBV18 and TRBJ1-3; D might be TRBD1 (5 bases). Trimming stripped 6 bases from V and 0 bases from J, with 15 bases between. CDR3 size: 16 residues. CDR1 KGHSH and CDR2 LQKENI come from the germline V gene. The CDR3 nucleotides read TGTGCCAGCTCCTCAGCAGGGCCGAGCTCTGGAAACACCATATATTTT. Translation gives CASSSAGPSSGNTIYF.

The CDR3: CASSKSIPGSNYGYTF. CDR3 DNA: TGTGCCAGCAGCAAGAGCATCCCGGGGTCTAACTATGGCTACACCTTC. The chain links TRBV7-9 to TRBJ1-2; no reliable D call. V gave up 5 bases and J gave up 0 bases, with 16 bases separating them. Per the germline V gene, CDR1 is SEHNR and CDR2 is FQNEAQ (reference sequence). CDR3 length: 16 residues.

There are a few counts of this clone. The rearrangement uses TRBV11-3 and TRBJ1-3; D is possibly TRBD1 (6 bases). Germline loops: CDR1 SGHNT, CDR2 YENEEA. Trimming cost V 1 base and J 2 bases, with 6 bases left between them. This CDR3 is built from 14 residues. CDR3: CASSLGTAGNTIYF. Here the CDR3 DNA reads TGTGCCAGCAGCTTAGGGACAGCTGGAAACACCATATATTTT.

The rearrangement uses TRBV7-9 and TRBJ1-4, with TRBD1 matching over 10 bases. This CDR3 is 14 amino acids long. Germline CDR1 and CDR2: SEHNR and FQNEAQ (reference sequence). After removal of 3 bases from V and 8 bases from J, the junction contained 3 bases not matched to a gene. CDR3 residues: CASSFRDRGEKLFF. The CDR3 DNA is TGTGCCAGCAGCTTCCGGGACAGGGGCGAAAAACTGTTTTTT.

This sequence joins TRBV28 and TRBJ1-2; no definite D call. Trimming took off 1 base at V and 8 bases at J, with 8 bases between the two ends. This CDR3 is 12 amino acids long. Germline V CDR1 and CDR2: MDHEN, SYDVKM. In DNA, the CDR3 is TGTGCCAGCAGTTTATCCCAGAACGGCTACACCTTC. It yields the protein CASSLSQNGYTF.